This T cell receptor beta chain was observed in a study of blood T cells in healthy people across ages. A J-beta primer mix and a sample-barcoded 5' primer were used in a second PCR of about 6 to 12 cycles. Using its own MiXCR run on the 5' RACE reads, TCRdb lists one record per CDR3 protein. The data show roughly 800,000 distinct CDR3 sequences, roughly 50% seen once. The germline gives CDR1 MNHEY, CDR2 SMNVEV (reference sequence). V was cut by 3 bases and J by 4 bases, with 7 bases left in between. The CDR3 length is 13 residues. The clonotype comes from a man of 80 years or more in good health. The specimen was blood. The chain uses TRBV27 and TRBJ2-1; D uncertain. The CDR3 coding sequence is TGTGCCAGCAGTTTCGGACCTTACAATGAGCAGTTCTTC. It specifies CASSFGPYNEQFF.